Below are 5 T cell receptor beta chains sequenced from a single sample in a study of cytomegalovirus exposure and HLA in healthy donors. In the PCR, 60 Vbeta and 13 Jbeta primers were used. The method was immunoSEQ multiplex PCR; TCRdb's version includes in-frame clones alone and lacks a portion of them. The repertoire holds some 42,000 clones, with 45% to 65% as singletons. The sample comprised PBMCs. These receptor sequences come from a human donor in good health.

The V call is TRBV4-2, the J call TRBJ1-3; D might be TRBD1 (6 bases). Trimming removed 2 bases from V and 0 bases from J, with 8 bases in between. The CDR3 sequence is 15 residues long. CDR1 is LGHNA, CDR2 YNFKEQ, per germline. The CDR3 DNA reads TGTGCCAGCAGCCAACTACAGGGCTCTGGAAACACCATATATTTT. Its protein product is CASSQLQGSGNTIYF.

On this clone: Sequence at one end of the junction differs from germline and may be a read error. The rearrangement links TRBV6-5 to TRBJ2-3, with 8 bases matching TRBD1. Germline CDR1 is MNHEY and CDR2 is SVGAGI. The CDR3 length is 11 residues. The CDR3: CASVGTGTQYF. The CDR3 region has the DNA TGTGCCAGCGTGGGGACAGGTACGCAGTATTTT.

This clone was counted a few times. The rearrangement uses TRBV7-3 and TRBJ2-6, with D maybe TRBD1 (5 bases). Trimming shortened V by 1 base and J by 1 base, and 8 bases separated the two germline ends. CDR1 and CDR2 (germline): SGHTA, FQGTGA. This CDR3 comprises 16 residues. The CDR3 protein is CASSLKSGSGANVLTF. The CDR3 DNA follows: TGTGCCAGCAGCTTAAAGTCAGGGTCTGGGGCCAACGTCCTGACTTTC.

In its sample, this clone was seen a few times. V and J are TRBV7-3 and TRBJ2-7, with TRBD2 as a possible D gene (6 bases). CDR1 is SGHTA and CDR2 is FQGTGA in the germline V gene. The CDR3 has 15 amino acids. The germline V and J ends were trimmed by 5 bases and 5 bases, with 19 bases remaining between them. The CDR3 DNA sequence: TGTGCCAGCAGCCCCCGGGGGAGCACACGGGACGAGCAGTACTTC. Its translation: CASSPRGSTRDEQYF.

The chain recombines TRBV4-1 with TRBJ2-7; 7 bases fit TRBD2. The CDR3 spans 16 residues. In germline, CDR1 is MGHRA, CDR2 YSYEKL. Trimming took 1 base from V and 3 from J; bases not matched to a gene: 9. The CDR3, as DNA: TGCGCCAGCAGCCAAGGGACTAGGACGAAAGACTACGAGCAGTACTTC. As protein: CASSQGTRTKDYEQYF.